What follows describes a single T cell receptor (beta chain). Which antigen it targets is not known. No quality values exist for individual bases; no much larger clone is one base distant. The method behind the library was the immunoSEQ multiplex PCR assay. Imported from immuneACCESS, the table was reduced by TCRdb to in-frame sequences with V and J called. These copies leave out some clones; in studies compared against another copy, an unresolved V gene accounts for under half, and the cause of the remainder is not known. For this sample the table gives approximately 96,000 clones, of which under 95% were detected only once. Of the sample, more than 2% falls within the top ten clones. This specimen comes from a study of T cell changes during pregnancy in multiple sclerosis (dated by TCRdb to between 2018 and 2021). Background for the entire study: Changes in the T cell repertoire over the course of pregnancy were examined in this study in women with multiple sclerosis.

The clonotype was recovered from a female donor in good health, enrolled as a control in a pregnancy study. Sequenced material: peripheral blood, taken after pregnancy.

This receptor carries the CDR3 CASSLGTGEGTEAFF. The DNA sequence is as follows: TGTGCCAGCAGCTTAGGGACAGGGGAGGGCACTGAAGCTTTCTTT. The V and J segments used are TRBV7-9 and TRBJ1-1; 9 junctional bases match TRBD1. According to the germline V gene (reference sequence), CDR1 reads SEHNR and CDR2 reads FQNEAQ. The CDR3 runs 15 amino acids, cysteine and phenylalanine included. Of all the DNA, just the CDR3 is kept, 45 bases in frame from base 1. The V end gives up 1 base and the J end 4 bases, leaving 4 bases in the junction not matched to a gene.